This T cell receptor beta chain was sequenced in a study of control samples from healthy donors and cancer patients. The CDR3 is 14 amino acids. V shed 0 bases and J shed 4 bases, with 9 bases lying between them. Germline CDR1 and CDR2: MNHEY and SMNVEV (reference sequence). The protocol was immunoSEQ multiplex PCR, while the TCRdb copy is restricted to in-frame clones and leaves out a portion. The sample carries about 89,000 clones, about 85% recorded once. Sequencing was done on a sample of blood. The rearrangement uses TRBV27 and TRBJ2-5; the D gene is possibly TRBD2 (6 bases). The sequence derives from a woman aged 40 to 50 in good health. The CDR3 sequence: CASSLSWTIETQYF. In DNA form, the CDR3 reads TGTGCCAGCAGTTTATCGTGGACTATAGAGACCCAGTACTTC.